This T cell receptor beta chain was obtained from a study of Tregs in tolerant kidney transplant recipients. Study-wide results and caveats: Some patients' samples used different primers over time, so nucleotide sequences weren't comparable.

The table came from immunoSEQ multiplex PCR; TCRdb's copy has only in-frame clones and leaves some out. The table counts about 23,000 clones; around 4% lies in the top ten. A word on this clone: Its antigen is unknown. The observed sequence ends 3 residues before the CDR3 terminus, with the missing tail filled in from the germline J gene.

Trimming cost V 0 bases and J 3 bases, with 11 bases left between them. This CDR3 comprises 14 residues. Germline V gene lookup returns CDR1 DFQATT and CDR2 SNEGSKA (reference sequence). Mixed chimerism was transient after nonmyeloablative marrow transplants from related graft donors. This clonotype was sampled from a human patient who received a combined kidney and bone marrow transplant. Some T cells may possibly be graft donor cells. The V call is TRBV20-1, the J call TRBJ2-5; possibly TRBD1 for D (6 bases). Material: CD4+ T cells from blood (PBMCs), obtained 6 months after the transplant. The CDR3 loop reads CSARDPQGKETQYF. The CDR3 bases that were read are TGCAGTGCTAGAGACCCACAGGGAAAAGAGACC.